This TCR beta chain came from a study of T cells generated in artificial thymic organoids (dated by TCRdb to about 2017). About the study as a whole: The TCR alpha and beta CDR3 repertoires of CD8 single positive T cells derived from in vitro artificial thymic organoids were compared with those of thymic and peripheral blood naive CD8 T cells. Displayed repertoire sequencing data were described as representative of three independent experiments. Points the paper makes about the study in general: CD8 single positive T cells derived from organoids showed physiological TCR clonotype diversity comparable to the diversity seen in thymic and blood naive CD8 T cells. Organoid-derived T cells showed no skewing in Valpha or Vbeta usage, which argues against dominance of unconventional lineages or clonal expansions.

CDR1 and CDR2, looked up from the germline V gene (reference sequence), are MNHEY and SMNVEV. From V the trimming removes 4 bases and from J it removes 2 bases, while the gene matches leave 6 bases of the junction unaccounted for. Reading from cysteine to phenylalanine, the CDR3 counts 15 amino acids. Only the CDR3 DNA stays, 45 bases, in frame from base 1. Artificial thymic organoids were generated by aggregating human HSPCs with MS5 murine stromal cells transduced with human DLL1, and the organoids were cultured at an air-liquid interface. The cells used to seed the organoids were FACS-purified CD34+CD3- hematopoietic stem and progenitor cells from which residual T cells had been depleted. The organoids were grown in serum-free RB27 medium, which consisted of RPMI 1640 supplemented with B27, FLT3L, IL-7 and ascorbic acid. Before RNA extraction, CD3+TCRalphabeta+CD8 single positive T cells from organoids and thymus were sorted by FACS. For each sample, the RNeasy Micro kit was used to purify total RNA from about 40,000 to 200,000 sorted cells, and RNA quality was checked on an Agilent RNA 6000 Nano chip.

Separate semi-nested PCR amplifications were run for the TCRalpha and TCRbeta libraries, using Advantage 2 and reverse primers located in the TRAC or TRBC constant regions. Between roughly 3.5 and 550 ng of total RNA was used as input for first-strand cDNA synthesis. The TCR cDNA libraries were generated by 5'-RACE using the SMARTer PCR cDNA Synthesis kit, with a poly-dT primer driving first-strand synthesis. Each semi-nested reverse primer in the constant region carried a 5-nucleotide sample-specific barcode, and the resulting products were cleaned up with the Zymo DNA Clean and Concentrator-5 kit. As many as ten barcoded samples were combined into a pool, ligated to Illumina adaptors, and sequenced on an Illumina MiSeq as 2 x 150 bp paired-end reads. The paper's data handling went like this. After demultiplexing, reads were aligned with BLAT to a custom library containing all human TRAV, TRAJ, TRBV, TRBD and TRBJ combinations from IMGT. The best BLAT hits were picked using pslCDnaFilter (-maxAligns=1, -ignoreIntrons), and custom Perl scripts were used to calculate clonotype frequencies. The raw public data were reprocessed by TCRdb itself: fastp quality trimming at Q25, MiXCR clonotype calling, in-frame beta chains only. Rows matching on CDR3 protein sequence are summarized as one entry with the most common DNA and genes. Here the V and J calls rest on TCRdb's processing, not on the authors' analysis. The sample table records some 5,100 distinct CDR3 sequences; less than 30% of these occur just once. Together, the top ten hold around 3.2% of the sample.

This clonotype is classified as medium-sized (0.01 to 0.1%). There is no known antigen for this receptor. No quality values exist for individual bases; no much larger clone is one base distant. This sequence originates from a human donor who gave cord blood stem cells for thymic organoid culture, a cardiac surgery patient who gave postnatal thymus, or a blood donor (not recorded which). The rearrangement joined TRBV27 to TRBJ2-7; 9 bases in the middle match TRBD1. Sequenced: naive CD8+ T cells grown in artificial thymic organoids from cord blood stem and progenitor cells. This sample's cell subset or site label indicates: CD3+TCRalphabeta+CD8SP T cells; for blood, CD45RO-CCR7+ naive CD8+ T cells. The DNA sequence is TGTGCCAGCAGTTCCAACAGGGGGCGCCCCTACGAGCAGTACTTC. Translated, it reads CASSSNRGRPYEQYF.